The rows below give T cell receptor beta chains drawn from one sample of a study of blood T cell repertoires in COVID-19. The data were produced by immunoSEQ multiplex PCR, yet TCRdb's version contains in-frame clones alone and is incomplete. The data hold fewer than 250,000 clones, with about 84% observed a single time. Sample: PBMCs or T cells enriched from blood (not recorded which). Receptors were obtained from a man in his 60s who had recovered from COVID-19. Each CDR3 is given without its conserved first and last residue.

CDR3: ASSLEDRAEAF
V: TRBV7-2

CDR3: ASSQDPTSYNSPLH
V: TRBV3-1/TRBV3-2

CDR3: ASSLVHQGTEAF
V: TRBV5-8

CDR3: ASSNLDSSYEQY
V: TRBV5-6

CDR3: ASSMDRANYGYT
V: TRBV19

CDR3: ASGGGYSNQPQH
V: TRBV6-5

CDR3: ASSLGGAGHSNEQF
V: TRBV7-2

CDR3: ASSPSPPGTGIFDEQY
V: TRBV7-9

CDR3: ASSPGLAGAEQF
V: TRBV18

CDR3: ASSRTVTGELF
V: TRBV18

CDR3: ASSPTGTGDEQY
V: TRBV6-2/TRBV6-3

CDR3: ASSLPRDTQY
V: TRBV7-9

CDR3: ASSQGTSGGAQF
V: TRBV3-1/TRBV3-2

CDR3: ASRGGTGGDLSGELF
V: TRBV19

CDR3: ASRRVNSPLH
V: TRBV6-5

CDR3: ASGLGQAGSGELF
V: TRBV12-5

CDR3: ASSPLQGGGTEAF
V: TRBV5-1

CDR3: ASRPPSGGSQETQY
V: TRBV5-8

CDR3: ASSVRGSEDEQF
V: TRBV2

CDR3: AWQATNEKLF
V: TRBV30

CDR3: ASSHWDREGSPLH
V: TRBV7-2

CDR3: ASSFRGDTQY
V: TRBV7-3

CDR3: ASKAGNQPQH
V: TRBV6-5

CDR3: ASSMAAGINTGELF
V: TRBV19

CDR3: ASSFNPIGLEQY
V: TRBV11-1

CDR3: ASSVGLRGDYNEQF
V: TRBV9

CDR3: ASSIGQGGGNTEAF
V: TRBV4-2

CDR3: ASSHSGRANTEAF
V: TRBV13

CDR3: ASSLGTGGSGYT
V: TRBV5-1

CDR3: ASSLEAPGELF
V: TRBV5-1

CDR3: ASSLDWEFSPLH
V: TRBV27